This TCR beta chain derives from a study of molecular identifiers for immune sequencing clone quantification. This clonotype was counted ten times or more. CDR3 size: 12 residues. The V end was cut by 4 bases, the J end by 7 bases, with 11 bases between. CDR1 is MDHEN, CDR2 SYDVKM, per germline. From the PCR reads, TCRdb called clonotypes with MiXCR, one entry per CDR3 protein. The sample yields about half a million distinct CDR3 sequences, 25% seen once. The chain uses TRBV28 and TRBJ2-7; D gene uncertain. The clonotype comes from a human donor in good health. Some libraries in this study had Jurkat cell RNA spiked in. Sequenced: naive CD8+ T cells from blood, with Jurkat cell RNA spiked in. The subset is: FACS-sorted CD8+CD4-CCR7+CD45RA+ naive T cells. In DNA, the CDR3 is TGTGCCAGCAGTTACGTAGCCGCGGAGCAGTACTTC. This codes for CASSYVAAEQYF.